A selection of T cell receptor beta chains follows, all from one sample in a study of Graves' ophthalmopathy and Graves' hyperthyroidism. TCRdb ran MiXCR on the multiplex PCR reads and lists one entry per CDR3 protein. The sample has 300,000 or so distinct CDR3 sequences; about 17% are singletons. The specimen sequenced was peripheral blood. The receptors derive from an adult man with Graves' ophthalmopathy. Both conserved end residues are part of each CDR3. Fields, in order: D gene, J gene, V gene, clone size, CDR3 DNA, CDR3 protein. A D gene is named only where the DNA matches it firmly. Clone size is stated in some rows and not others, as once, few, many or a class when expanded.

D: NA; J: TRBJ2-5; V: TRBV12-5; size: many; DNA: TGTGCTAGTGGTTCCACAGGAGAGACCCAGTACTTC; CDR3: CASGSTGETQYF
D: NA; J: TRBJ2-7; V: TRBV7-9; size: many; DNA: TGTGCCAGCAGCTTAAAAGGGGGAGACGAGCAGTACTTC; CDR3: CASSLKGGDEQYF
D: TRBD1; J: TRBJ1-2; V: TRBV14; size: many; DNA: TGTGCCAGCAGCCAAGTCGCAGGGGGCGGCTACACCTTC; CDR3: CASSQVAGGGYTF
D: NA; J: TRBJ1-1; V: TRBV6-1; size: many; DNA: TGTGCCAGCAGTGAAGCAGGGGATCACACTGAAGCTTTCTTT; CDR3: CASSEAGDHTEAFF
D: NA; J: TRBJ2-5; V: TRBV11-2; size: many; DNA: TGTGCCTCGTCAGGACAGTCGGAGACCCAGTACTTC; CDR3: CASSGQSETQYF
D: NA; J: TRBJ1-2; V: TRBV27; size: many; DNA: TGTGCCAGCAGTCGGGGGGGTAGTAACTATGGCTACACCTTC; CDR3: CASSRGGSNYGYTF
D: NA; J: TRBJ1-1; V: TRBV3-1; size: few; DNA: TGTGCCAGCAGCCAAGGGGTGACGAACACTGAAGCTTTCTTT; CDR3: CASSQGVTNTEAFF
D: TRBD1; J: TRBJ1-5; V: TRBV18; size: many; DNA: TGTGCCAGCTCACCAGCCGGGACAGGGGGTCAGCCCCAGCATTTT; CDR3: CASSPAGTGGQPQHF
D: NA; J: TRBJ2-7; V: TRBV18; size: many; DNA: TGTGCCAGCTCACTTAGCCGGGGCGACTCCTACGAGCAGTACTTC; CDR3: CASSLSRGDSYEQYF
D: NA; J: TRBJ1-5; V: TRBV6-1; size: NA; DNA: TGTGCCAGCAGTGAAATGACACCAGGGAGCAATCAGCCCCAGCATTTT; CDR3: CASSEMTPGSNQPQHF
D: NA; J: TRBJ2-5; V: TRBV20-1; size: many; DNA: TGCAGTGCTAAAAGGACCCAGGTGGAGACCCAGTACTTC; CDR3: CSAKRTQVETQYF
D: NA; J: TRBJ2-5; V: TRBV6-5; size: many; DNA: TGTGCCAGCAGTTCGTCCATCCGGGGCGCCCAGTACTTC; CDR3: CASSSSIRGAQYF
D: TRBD1; J: TRBJ1-1; V: TRBV18; size: many; DNA: TGTGCCAGCTCTCCGGACAGGGGGGCGTACGCTTTCTTT; CDR3: CASSPDRGAYAFF
D: TRBD1; J: TRBJ1-5; V: TRBV12-3/TRBV12-4; size: few; DNA: TGTGCCAGCAGTTTAAGGGGGCTGAATCAGCCCCAGCATTTT; CDR3: CASSLRGLNQPQHF
D: NA; J: TRBJ2-7; V: TRBV7-6; size: many; DNA: TGTGCCAGCAGCTTAGCGGGGGCAAGAGCCTACGAGCAGTACTTC; CDR3: CASSLAGARAYEQYF
D: NA; J: TRBJ2-2; V: TRBV11-2; size: many; DNA: TGTGCCAGCAGCTGGGGCAGGGGAGAGGCCGGGGAGCTGTTTTTT; CDR3: CASSWGRGEAGELFF
D: NA; J: TRBJ2-5; V: TRBV12-3/TRBV12-4; size: NA; DNA: TGTGCCAGCAGTCCCCCTGGACCAGCGACCCAAGAGACCCAGTACTTC; CDR3: CASSPPGPATQETQYF
D: NA; J: TRBJ1-5; V: TRBV12-3/TRBV12-4; size: many; DNA: TGTGCCAGCAGCTTTTTTGGGGGGGGGAATCAGCCCCAGCATTTT; CDR3: CASSFFGGGNQPQHF
D: TRBD1; J: TRBJ2-2; V: TRBV12-3/TRBV12-4; size: many; DNA: TGTGCCAGCACCAAAAGTGGGACAGGGGGCAACACCGGGGAGCTGTTTTTT; CDR3: CASTKSGTGGNTGELFF
D: NA; J: TRBJ1-5; V: TRBV6-1; size: many; DNA: TGTGCCAGCAGTGACCGGGGTACAGTCGTCAATCAGCCCCAGCATTTT; CDR3: CASSDRGTVVNQPQHF
D: TRBD2; J: TRBJ2-2; V: TRBV11-2; size: many; DNA: TGTGCCAGCAGCCTAGTAGCGGGGGGGGCCCCCGGGGAGCTGTTTTTT; CDR3: CASSLVAGGAPGELFF
D: NA; J: TRBJ2-2; V: TRBV7-6; size: many; DNA: TGTGCCAGCAGGCGACAGTGGGCCGCCGGGGAGCTGTTTTTT; CDR3: CASRRQWAAGELFF
D: TRBD1; J: TRBJ1-5; V: TRBV6-5; size: many; DNA: TGTGCCAGCAGTGACTCCGGACAGGGCGATCAGCCCCAGCATTTT; CDR3: CASSDSGQGDQPQHF
D: TRBD2; J: TRBJ2-5; V: TRBV10-3; size: many; DNA: TGTGCCACCCAAGACTCTAGCGGGGAAGAGACCCAGTACTTC; CDR3: CATQDSSGEETQYF
D: NA; J: TRBJ1-2; V: TRBV20-1; size: many; DNA: TGCAGTGCGAACCCGGGGTCTGGCTACACCTTC; CDR3: CSANPGSGYTF
D: NA; J: TRBJ2-5; V: TRBV29-1; size: many; DNA: TGCAGTGTTGAAACCCAGGGGACCCAGTACTTC; CDR3: CSVETQGTQYF
D: NA; J: TRBJ2-7; V: TRBV11-2; size: many; DNA: TGTGCCAGCAGCCCTTCGGGGCTCATGAGCTCCTACGAGCAGTACTTC; CDR3: CASSPSGLMSSYEQYF
D: TRBD1; J: TRBJ1-2; V: TRBV6-1; size: NA; DNA: TGTGCCAGCAGTGCTACAGGGGGCGCCGCGGGCTACACCTTC; CDR3: CASSATGGAAGYTF
D: NA; J: TRBJ2-7; V: TRBV3-1; size: few; DNA: TGTGCCAGCAAGGGTCCCGAGGCCGAGCAGTACTTC; CDR3: CASKGPEAEQYF
D: TRBD2; J: TRBJ2-4; V: TRBV20-1; size: few; DNA: TGCAGTGCCAGAGGCGGGAGTGGCAAAAACATTCAGTACTTC; CDR3: CSARGGSGKNIQYF
D: TRBD1; J: TRBJ1-6; V: TRBV28; size: many; DNA: TGTGCCAGCAGACCGGACAGGTCTTATAATTCACCCCTCCACTTT; CDR3: CASRPDRSYNSPLHF
D: TRBD1; J: TRBJ2-7; V: TRBV20-1; size: NA; DNA: TGCAGTGCTAGAGAACTGACAGGGGCCGACAAGCAGTACTTC; CDR3: CSARELTGADKQYF
D: NA; J: TRBJ2-7; V: TRBV3-1; size: many; DNA: TGTGCCAGCACTCCCTACGAGCAGTACTTC; CDR3: CASTPYEQYF
D: TRBD1; J: TRBJ1-2; V: TRBV12-3/TRBV12-4; size: many; DNA: TGTGCCAGCAGTTATGAGACAGGGGACTATGGCTACACCTTC; CDR3: CASSYETGDYGYTF
D: TRBD1; J: TRBJ1-5; V: TRBV4-1; size: NA; DNA: TGCGCCAGCAGCCAGGCGGACAGGGGCCATAGCAATCAGCCCCAGCATTTT; CDR3: CASSQADRGHSNQPQHF
D: NA; J: TRBJ1-1; V: TRBV20-1; size: many; DNA: TGCAGTGCTAGAGATCGGATTCAAACTCCGGGCACTGAAGCTTTCTTT; CDR3: CSARDRIQTPGTEAFF
D: TRBD2; J: TRBJ2-7; V: TRBV20-1; size: NA; DNA: TGCAGTGCTAGAGATCTTCTAGCGGTCGACGAGCAGTACTTC; CDR3: CSARDLLAVDEQYF
D: NA; J: TRBJ2-7; V: TRBV5-1; size: many; DNA: TGCGCCAGCAGCACAGGACGGCTCTCCTACAAGCAGTACTTC; CDR3: CASSTGRLSYKQYF
D: NA; J: TRBJ2-5; V: TRBV28; size: few; DNA: TGTGCCAGCAGTCCCTCGGGGGCCCGAATGGAGACCCAGTACTTC; CDR3: CASSPSGARMETQYF
D: NA; J: TRBJ1-5; V: TRBV7-8; size: many; DNA: TGTGCCAGCAGCTTACGCGCCCGGGGTCCAGGACAGCCCCAGCATTTT; CDR3: CASSLRARGPGQPQHF
D: NA; J: TRBJ1-1; V: TRBV6-5; size: NA; DNA: TGTGCCAGCAGTTACGCTACCCAGGGGAACACTGAAGCTTTCTTT; CDR3: CASSYATQGNTEAFF
D: NA; J: TRBJ1-5; V: TRBV20-1; size: many; DNA: TGCAGTGCGAACGCAGGGATAGATCAGCCCCAGCATTTT; CDR3: CSANAGIDQPQHF
D: TRBD2; J: TRBJ2-4; V: TRBV7-2; size: NA; DNA: TGTGCCAGCAGCCCGAGCGGGGGGGCCCTAGCCAAAAACATTCAGTACTTC; CDR3: CASSPSGGALAKNIQYF
D: TRBD1; J: TRBJ2-2; V: TRBV29-1; size: many; DNA: TGCAGCGTTATACAGGGGTACACCGGGGAGCTGTTTTTT; CDR3: CSVIQGYTGELFF
D: TRBD1; J: TRBJ2-2; V: TRBV19; size: many; DNA: TGTGCCAGTAGTATAGTTCCGGGACAGGGGACCGGGGAGCTGTTTTTT; CDR3: CASSIVPGQGTGELFF
D: TRBD1; J: TRBJ2-7; V: TRBV7-2; size: many; DNA: TGTGCCAGCAGCTCGATGAGACAGGGAGTCTTC; CDR3: CASSSMRQGVF
D: NA; J: TRBJ1-2; V: TRBV19; size: many; DNA: TGTGCCAGTAGTAGGTCGACAGCCAACCGGCTCGACTACACCTTC; CDR3: CASSRSTANRLDYTF
D: TRBD2; J: TRBJ2-7; V: TRBV5-4; size: many; DNA: TGTGCCAGCAGCTTGGCCGGACTAGCGGGGATTACCTACGAGCAGTACTTC; CDR3: CASSLAGLAGITYEQYF